The 23 T cell receptor beta chains presented below share a single source sample, sequenced in a study of T cells after yellow fever vaccination. A single record per CDR3 protein comes from TCRdb applying MiXCR to the 5' RACE reads. The sample holds hundreds of thousands of distinct CDR3 sequences, about 12% seen once. The sequencing used PBMCs, collected on the day of the yellow fever booster vaccination. All receptors come from a man aged 25 to 40 who received the YFV17D yellow fever vaccine.

This clonotype was observed a few times. V and J are TRBV5-1 and TRBJ1-1; 7 positions agree with TRBD1. There are 15 residues in the CDR3. V was pared by 1 base and J by 1 base, with 4 bases of the junction left unmatched. The V gene's germline CDR1 is SGHRS and CDR2 YFSETQ. DNA for the CDR3: TGCGCCAGCAGCTTGTCATCAGGGGGGAACACTGAAGCTTTCTTT. This translates into CASSLSSGGNTEAFF.

This chain joins TRBV12-5 and TRBJ1-1, with 7 positions matching TRBD1. The CDR3 is 13 amino acids. The ends lost 2 bases at V and 4 bases at J; junction bases unmatched: 1. Germline V gene sequence: CDR1 LGHNT, CDR2 FRNRAP. In DNA form, the CDR3 reads TGTGCTAGTGGTTTGTCAGGGGGCACTGAAGCTTTCTTT. Amino acid sequence: CASGLSGGTEAFF.

V and J are TRBV21-1 and TRBJ2-7; TRBD2 is the table's D call and was not checked against the DNA. TRBV21-1 is shown as a pseudogene. The CDR3 runs 15 residues. CDR3 in DNA: TGTGCCAGCAGCAAAGAGGGCAGGACCGGCTACGAGCAGTACTTC. Its protein is CASSKEGRTGYEQYF.

This clonotype was observed a few times. The chain carries TRBV11-2 and TRBJ1-1; D is undetermined. The CDR3 contains 18 residues. V was clipped by 1 base and J by 2 bases, with 20 bases between them. Germline-derived CDR1 and CDR2 are SGHAT and FQNNGV. The CDR3 DNA follows: TGTGCCAGCAGCTTAGGCCCCGGGAGGACGGGTGGAAACACTGAAGCTTTCTTT. Translated, it gives CASSLGPGRTGGNTEAFF.

This clonotype was detected only a few times. The chain couples TRBV30 to TRBJ2-7, with a possible D match to TRBD1 (6 bases). CDR3 length: 11 amino acids. The germline CDR1 and CDR2 sequences are GTSNPN and SVGIG (reference sequence). The V and J ends lost 3 bases and 6 bases respectively, with 9 bases between them. Written as DNA, the CDR3 is TGTGCCTGGAGCACAGGGCCCGAGCAGTACTTC. This encodes CAWSTGPEQYF.

This clonotype was seen a few times. The J gene is TRBJ2-5, the V gene TRBV5-1, with 9 nucleotides matching TRBD2. The germline CDR1 and CDR2 sequences are SGHRS and YFSETQ. The CDR3 contains 15 residues. Trimming at V came to 0 bases and at J to 2 bases, leaving 2 bases not matched to a gene. CDR3 protein: CASSLASGTQETQYF. CDR3 bases: TGCGCCAGCAGCTTGGCTAGCGGGACGCAAGAGACCCAGTACTTC.

The sample holds a few counts of this clonotype. This chain joins TRBV29-1 and TRBJ1-6; TRBD1 is a possible D gene (6 bases). CDR3 length: 14 amino acids. Trimming took off 7 bases at V and 6 bases at J, with 16 bases between the two ends. The germline CDR1 and CDR2 sequences are SQVTM and ANQGSEA. CDR3 DNA sequence: TGCAGCGCCCTTTATCGGGGGCGTAATTCACCCCTCCACTTT. It translates to CSALYRGRNSPLHF.

This clonotype was found many times. The chain is built from TRBV15 and TRBJ2-3; no clear D. V was clipped by 4 bases and J by 3 bases, with 8 bases between them. The CDR3 is 13 residues long. The germline gives CDR1 LNHNV, CDR2 YYDKDF (reference sequence). CDR3 sequence: CATSTQTTDTQYF. The DNA for the CDR3 is TGTGCCACCAGCACCCAGACTACAGATACGCAGTATTTT.

The gene calls are TRBV12-3 or TRBV12-4 and TRBJ1-5; D gene uncertain. CDR3 length: 13 amino acids. The germline V and J ends were trimmed by 3 bases and 5 bases, with 8 bases remaining between them. This CDR3 is CASSFAQDQPQHF. Written as DNA, the CDR3 is TGTGCCAGCAGTTTCGCACAAGATCAGCCCCAGCATTTT.

This clonotype was counted ten times or more. The rearrangement links TRBV7-3 to TRBJ2-1; the match to TRBD2 covers 7 bases. V lost 1 base and J lost 0; bases outside the gene matches: 6. CDR1 is SGHTA and CDR2 is FQGTGA in the germline V gene. The CDR3 runs 17 residues. CDR3 DNA sequence: TGTGCCAGCAGCTTAAACCCTAGCGGCAGCTCCTACAATGAGCAGTTCTTC. This codes for CASSLNPSGSSYNEQFF.

This clonotype was picked up a small number of times. The rearrangement links TRBV6-2 or TRBV6-3 to TRBJ2-1, with 8 nucleotides matching TRBD1. The CDR3 extends over 16 amino acids. After removal of 2 bases from V and 5 bases from J, the junction contained 8 bases not matched to a gene. Germline V gene sequence: CDR1 MNHEY, CDR2 SVGEGT. The chain's CDR3 is CASSYRTGSLDNEQFF. The CDR3 bases are TGTGCCAGCAGTTACCGGACAGGGAGCCTTGACAATGAGCAGTTCTTC.

In the case of this clonotype: A read error may account for a junction end that differs from germline. The rearrangement joins TRBV15 to TRBJ2-1, with 8 bases lining up with TRBD2. The CDR3 covers 22 residues. Germline-derived CDR1 and CDR2 are LNHNV and YYDKDF (reference sequence). The DNA of the CDR3 is TGTGCCGCCAGCAGAGGCTACAGTGTTGTACTAGCGGAAGAGAAGGCGTACAATGAGCAGTTCTTC. This sequence encodes CAASRGYSVVLAEEKAYNEQFF.

This clonotype was seen more than once but under ten times. The genes are TRBV29-1 and TRBJ2-3; D is perhaps TRBD1 (6 bases). V lost 4 bases to trimming and J lost 3 bases, with 11 bases between them. The CDR3 has 13 residues. Germline CDR1 reads SQVTM; CDR2 reads ANQGSEA. CDR3 bases: TGCAGCGTTGTGCAGGGGCCTACAGATACGCAGTATTTT. Translated, it gives CSVVQGPTDTQYF.

This clonotype appeared a few times. The chain employs TRBV7-4 and TRBJ1-1, with 10 bases fitting TRBD1. J was trimmed by 0 bases and V by 6 bases; bases with no gene match: 16. This CDR3 has 19 residues. The germline V gene encodes CDR1 SGHVT and CDR2 SQSDAQ. The CDR3 nucleotides read TGTGCCAGCAGTAAAGCCCTCGGGACAGGGGACTCCTTGAACACTGAAGCTTTCTTT. Its protein is CASSKALGTGDSLNTEAFF. The full variable domain, completed using reference TRBV7-4 and TRBJ1-1, is GAGVSQSPRYKVAKRGRDVALRCDSISGHVTLYWYRQTLGQGSEVLTYSQSDAQRDKSGRPSGRFSAERPERSVSTLKIQRTEQGDSAVYLCASSKALGTGDSLNTEAFFGQGTRLTVV.

This clonotype came up many times. The rearrangement uses TRBV25-1 and TRBJ1-2; D is unresolved. There are 12 residues in the CDR3. V lost 0 bases to trimming and J lost 8 bases, with 7 bases between them. Germline CDR1 reads MGHDK; CDR2 reads SYGVNS. CDR3 DNA sequence: TGTGCCAGCAGTGAATATGTGGGCGGCTACACCTTC. Its translation: CASSEYVGGYTF.

This clonotype was counted at least ten times. The V call is TRBV29-1, the J call TRBJ1-4; D is perhaps TRBD1 (6 bases). The CDR3 is 14 amino acids. Germline V gives CDR1 SQVTM, CDR2 ANQGSEA. V dropped 4 bases and J dropped 8 bases, with 17 bases sitting between them. CDR3: CSVVVQGTGEKLFF. The CDR3 DNA reads TGCAGCGTTGTCGTACAGGGAACAGGAGAAAAACTGTTTTTT. The whole variable domain, filled in from reference TRBV29-1 and TRBJ1-4, reads SAVISQKPSRDICQRGTSLTIQCQVDSQVTMMFWYRQQPGQSLTLIATANQGSEATYESGFVIDKFPISRPNLTFSTLTVSNMSPEDSSIYLCSVVVQGTGEKLFFGSGTQLSVL.

Ten or more counts support this clonotype. V is TRBV27 and J is TRBJ2-5, with 7 bases matching TRBD1. Germline V gene sequence: CDR1 MNHEY, CDR2 SMNVEV (reference sequence). This CDR3 region has 15 residues. Trimming at V came to 2 bases and at J to 2 bases, leaving 5 bases not matched to a gene. CDR3: CASSLLTGNQETQYF. The CDR3 DNA sequence: TGTGCCAGCAGTTTACTGACAGGGAATCAAGAGACCCAGTACTTC.

This clonotype came up a few times. The genes are TRBV5-1 and TRBJ2-7; 8 nucleotides line up with TRBD2. After removal of 2 bases from V and 0 bases from J, the junction contained 4 bases not matched to a gene. The length of the CDR3 is 15 residues. Germline CDR1 SGHRS, CDR2 YFSETQ. The CDR3 loop reads CASSFGGGSSYEQYF. The CDR3 region has the DNA TGCGCCAGCAGCTTTGGCGGGGGGAGCTCCTACGAGCAGTACTTC. The whole variable domain, filled in from reference TRBV5-1 and TRBJ2-7, reads KAGVTQTPRYLIKTRGQQVTLSCSPISGHRSVSWYQQTPGQGLQFLFEYFSETQRNKGNFPGRFSGRQFSNSRSEMNVSTLELGDSALYLCASSFGGGSSYEQYFGPGTRLTVT.

The sample holds many counts of this clonotype. The chain combines TRBV7-2 with TRBJ2-7; D not resolved. V was clipped by 1 base and J by 2 bases, with 6 bases between them. This CDR3 spans 13 amino acids. Germline V gene sequence: CDR1 SGHTA, CDR2 FQGNSA. The CDR3 sequence: CASSLGVAYEQYF. CDR3 nucleotide sequence: TGTGCCAGCAGCTTAGGGGTGGCCTACGAGCAGTACTTC.

This clonotype came up many times. The chain combines TRBV12-3 or TRBV12-4 with TRBJ2-5; D gene uncertain. This CDR3 has 13 residues. The V and J ends lost 8 bases and 5 bases respectively, with 15 bases between them. The CDR3 DNA sequence: TGTGCCAGCGGATATTGGGGTACGGAGACCCAGTACTTC. Its protein product is CASGYWGTETQYF.

DNA of the CDR3: TGTGCCAGCAGCCAAAGGGCTAGCGGATCCTACGAGCAGTACTTC. Amino acid sequence: CASSQRASGSYEQYF. The chain couples TRBV14 to TRBJ2-7, with 7 bases lining up with TRBD2. CDR3 length: 15 residues. V dropped 2 bases and J dropped 1; count of bases not matched to a gene: 5. From germline, CDR1 is SGHDN and CDR2 FVKESK.

This clonotype was seen more than once but under ten times. The chain links TRBV18 to TRBJ2-5, with 9 bases matching TRBD1. This CDR3 spans 16 amino acids. The trim removed 3 bases at V and 4 bases at J, leaving 9 bases unmatched. The germline gives CDR1 KGHSH, CDR2 LQKENI. CDR3 sequence (DNA): TGTGCCAGCTCACCCGGGACAGGGAACCGGGGAGAGACCCAGTACTTC. This codes for CASSPGTGNRGETQYF. The full variable domain, with the rest looked up from reference TRBV18 and TRBJ2-5, is NAGVMQNPRHLVRRRGQEARLRCSPMKGHSHVYWYRQLPEEGLKFMVYLQKENIIDESGMPKERFSAEFPKEGPSILRIQQVVRGDSAAYFCASSPGTGNRGETQYFGPGTRLLVL.

This clonotype was detected only a few times. V usage is TRBV5-6 and J usage is TRBJ2-1, with 7 bases fitting TRBD2. Germline CDR1 is SGHDT and CDR2 is YYEEEE. This CDR3 region has 15 residues. V lost 1 base, J lost 7 bases, and 8 bases stayed unmatched. The CDR3, as DNA: TGTGCCAGCAGCTTGTCCAGCGGGGCCTGGAATGAGCAGTTCTTC. Translated: CASSLSSGAWNEQFF.